Listed below are T cell receptor beta chains from one sample, sequenced in a study of post-analysis software for immune sequencing data. One entry per CDR3 protein results from TCRdb running MiXCR on the PCR reads. The sample contains 400,000 to 500,000 distinct CDR3 sequences, approximately 38% of which appear only once. The material sequenced was blood. These receptors came from a girl aged 2 to 10 with multiple sclerosis. CDR3s include the opening cysteine and the closing phenylalanine or tryptophan. D genes are given only for firm matches. Clone size is shown for a subset of rows, as once, few, many or a class of expanded clone.

V: TRBV20-1; J: TRBJ2-1; D: TRBD2; size: few; CDR3: CSARATSGYNEQFF
V: TRBV5-1; J: TRBJ2-1; D: TRBD2; size: .; CDR3: CASSPASGGADEQFF
V: TRBV5-6; J: TRBJ1-2; D: .; size: many; CDR3: CASSLGPGYGYTF
V: TRBV7-9; J: TRBJ2-7; D: TRBD1; size: .; CDR3: CASSPDRGNYEQYF
V: TRBV12-3/TRBV12-4; J: TRBJ2-1; D: .; size: .; CDR3: CASSTGTLYNEQFF
V: TRBV5-1; J: TRBJ2-7; D: .; size: .; CDR3: CASSQGSIPEQYF
V: TRBV29-1; J: TRBJ2-1; D: TRBD2; size: .; CDR3: CSVGTSRREREQFF
V: TRBV27; J: TRBJ1-5; D: TRBD1; size: many; CDR3: CASSWTGNQPQHF
V: TRBV12-3/TRBV12-4; J: TRBJ1-2; D: .; size: .; CDR3: CASSFGLINYGYTF
V: TRBV9; J: TRBJ1-2; D: .; size: few; CDR3: CASSVDRNYGYTF
V: TRBV20-1; J: TRBJ2-1; D: TRBD2; size: .; CDR3: CSTPDRMTSGGRAYNEQFF
V: TRBV7-3; J: TRBJ2-1; D: .; size: .; CDR3: CASSLNVGAGSTYNEQFF
V: TRBV6-2/TRBV6-3; J: TRBJ2-1; D: .; size: .; CDR3: CASSYGPYRDAYNEQFF
V: TRBV9; J: TRBJ2-6; D: .; size: .; CDR3: CASSVDSSGANVLTF
V: TRBV7-3; J: TRBJ2-7; D: .; size: .; CDR3: CASSLSAGNYEQYF
V: TRBV4-1; J: TRBJ2-7; D: .; size: .; CDR3: CASSQVPRGYSYEQYF
V: TRBV11-2; J: TRBJ1-5; D: TRBD1; size: few; CDR3: CASSQFPGTGGDIRSNQPQHF
V: TRBV7-9; J: TRBJ2-7; D: .; size: .; CDR3: CSSSFQGPYEQYF
V: TRBV5-1; J: TRBJ2-7; D: .; size: .; CDR3: CASSQAYSYEQYF
V: TRBV10-2; J: TRBJ1-6; D: .; size: .; CDR3: CASSEEGGAPLHF
V: TRBV12-3/TRBV12-4; J: TRBJ2-7; D: TRBD1; size: few; CDR3: CASSSGGEQYF
V: TRBV28; J: TRBJ2-7; D: .; size: .; CDR3: CAISLDHRFYEQYF
V: TRBV7-6; J: TRBJ2-7; D: TRBD1; size: many; CDR3: CASSSDGTGIREQYF
V: TRBV12-3/TRBV12-4; J: TRBJ2-3; D: .; size: .; CDR3: CASSPFIDTQYF
V: TRBV6-1; J: TRBJ2-7; D: .; size: few; CDR3: CASSLGGPDEQYF
V: TRBV5-1; J: TRBJ2-7; D: .; size: .; CDR3: CASIGDVPYEQYF
V: TRBV25-1; J: TRBJ2-1; D: TRBD1; size: .; CDR3: CASSGWTGYNEQFF
V: TRBV4-1; J: TRBJ2-7; D: .; size: .; CDR3: CASSQVWLGIRYEQYF
V: TRBV5-1; J: TRBJ1-4; D: .; size: many; CDR3: CASSGWVGGNEKLFF
V: TRBV11-1; J: TRBJ2-5; D: .; size: .; CDR3: CASSFHGVAQETQYF
V: TRBV29-1; J: TRBJ2-1; D: TRBD2; size: .; CDR3: CSVATGTSGSHEQFF
V: TRBV7-9; J: TRBJ2-7; D: .; size: .; CDR3: CASSPDWGPYEQYF
V: TRBV5-1; J: TRBJ1-6; D: .; size: .; CDR3: CASSVDSSYNSPLHF
V: TRBV28; J: TRBJ2-6; D: .; size: .; CDR3: CASSPGVSGANVLTF
V: TRBV20-1; J: TRBJ2-4; D: TRBD2; size: .; CDR3: CSASLGGAKFF
V: TRBV18; J: TRBJ2-6; D: .; size: few; CDR3: CASSDLVGSGANVLTF
V: TRBV3-1; J: TRBJ1-2; D: .; size: .; CDR3: CASRTGTDYGYTF
V: TRBV20-1; J: TRBJ2-1; D: .; size: .; CDR3: CSARDLEGTRSYNEQFF
V: TRBV28; J: .; D: .; size: .; CDR3: CASSPRFPLSKNIQYF
V: TRBV5-1; J: TRBJ1-1; D: TRBD1; size: few; CDR3: CASSLVTGGPEAFF
V: TRBV2; J: TRBJ1-1; D: .; size: .; CDR3: CASSVDREAEAFF
V: TRBV24-1; J: TRBJ2-3; D: .; size: .; CDR3: CATSSVPDTQYF